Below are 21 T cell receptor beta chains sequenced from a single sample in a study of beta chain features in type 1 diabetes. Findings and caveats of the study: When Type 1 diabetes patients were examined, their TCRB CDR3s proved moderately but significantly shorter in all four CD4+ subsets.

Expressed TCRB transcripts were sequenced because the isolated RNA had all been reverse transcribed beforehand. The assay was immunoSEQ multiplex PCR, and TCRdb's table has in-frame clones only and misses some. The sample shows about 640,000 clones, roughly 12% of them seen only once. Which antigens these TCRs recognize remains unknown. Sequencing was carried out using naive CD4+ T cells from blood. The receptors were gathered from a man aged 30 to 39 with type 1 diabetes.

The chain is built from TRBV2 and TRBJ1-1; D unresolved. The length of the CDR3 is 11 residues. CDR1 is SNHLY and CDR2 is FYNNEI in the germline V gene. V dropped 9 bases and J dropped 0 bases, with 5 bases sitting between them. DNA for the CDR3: TGTGCCAGTTACCTGAACACTGAAGCTTTCTTT. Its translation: CASYLNTEAFF.

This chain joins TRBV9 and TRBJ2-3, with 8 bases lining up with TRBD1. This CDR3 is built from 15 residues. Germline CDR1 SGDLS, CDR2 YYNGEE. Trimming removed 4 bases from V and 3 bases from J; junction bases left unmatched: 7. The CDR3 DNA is TGTGCCAGCAGCTCAAAGGACAGGGATACAGATACGCAGTATTTT. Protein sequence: CASSSKDRDTDTQYF.

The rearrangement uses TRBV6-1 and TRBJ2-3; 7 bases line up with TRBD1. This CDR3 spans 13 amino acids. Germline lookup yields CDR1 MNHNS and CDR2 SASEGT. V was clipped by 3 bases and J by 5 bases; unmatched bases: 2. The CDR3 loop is CASSDRGQDTQYF. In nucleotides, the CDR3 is TGTGCCAGCAGTGATAGGGGGCAAGATACGCAGTATTTT.

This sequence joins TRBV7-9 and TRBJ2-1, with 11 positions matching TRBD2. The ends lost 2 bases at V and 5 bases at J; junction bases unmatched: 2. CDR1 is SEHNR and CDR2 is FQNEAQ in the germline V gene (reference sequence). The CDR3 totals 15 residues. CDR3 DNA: TGTGCCAGCAGCTTATTACTAGCGGGGGACAATGAGCAGTTCTTC. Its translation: CASSLLLAGDNEQFF.

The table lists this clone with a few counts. CDR3 sequence (DNA): TGTGCCATCAGAGGATCGGGTAGGGCCTACAATGAGCAGTTCTTC. This translates into CAIRGSGRAYNEQFF. V usage is TRBV10-3 and J usage is TRBJ2-1, with D uncertain. Trimming left V 6 bases short and J 2 bases short, with 14 bases between. CDR3 length equals 15 residues. Germline V gene lookup returns CDR1 ENHRY and CDR2 SYGVKD.

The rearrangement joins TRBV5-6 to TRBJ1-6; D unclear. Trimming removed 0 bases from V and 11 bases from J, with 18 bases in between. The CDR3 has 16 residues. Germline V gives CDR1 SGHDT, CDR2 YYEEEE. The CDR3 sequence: CASSLGYGRPRAPLHF. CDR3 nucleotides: TGTGCCAGCAGCTTGGGCTATGGGAGGCCCAGAGCACCCCTCCACTTT.

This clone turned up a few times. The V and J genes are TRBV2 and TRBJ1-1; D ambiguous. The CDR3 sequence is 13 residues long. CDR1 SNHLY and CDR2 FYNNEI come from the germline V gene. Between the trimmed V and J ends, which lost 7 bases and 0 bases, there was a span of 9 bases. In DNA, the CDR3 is TGTGCCAGCATGACGACGGTGAACACTGAAGCTTTCTTT. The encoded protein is CASMTTVNTEAFF.

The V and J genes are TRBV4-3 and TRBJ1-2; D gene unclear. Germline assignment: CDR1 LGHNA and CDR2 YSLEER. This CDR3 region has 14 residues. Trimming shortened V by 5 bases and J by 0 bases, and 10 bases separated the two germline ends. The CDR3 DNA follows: TGCGCCAGCAGCTCCCTTTCAACTAACTATGGCTACACCTTC. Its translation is CASSSLSTNYGYTF.

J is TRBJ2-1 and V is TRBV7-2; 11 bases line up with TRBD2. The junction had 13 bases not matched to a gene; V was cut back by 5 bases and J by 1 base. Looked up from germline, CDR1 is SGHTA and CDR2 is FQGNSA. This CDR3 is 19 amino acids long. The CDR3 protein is CASSHPGSGGAKSYNEQFF. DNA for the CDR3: TGTGCCAGCAGCCACCCGGGTAGCGGGGGGGCGAAATCCTACAATGAGCAGTTCTTC. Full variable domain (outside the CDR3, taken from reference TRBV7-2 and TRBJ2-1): GAGVSQSPSNKVTEKGKDVELRCDPISGHTALYWYRQSLGQGLEFLIYFQGNSAPDKSGLPSDRFSAERTGGSVSTLTIQRTQQEDSAVYLCASSHPGSGGAKSYNEQFFGPGTRLTVL.

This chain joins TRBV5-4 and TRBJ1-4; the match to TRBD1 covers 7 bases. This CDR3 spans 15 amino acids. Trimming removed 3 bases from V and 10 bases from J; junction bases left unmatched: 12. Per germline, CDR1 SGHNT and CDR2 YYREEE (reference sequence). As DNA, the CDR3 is TGTGCCAGCAGCTCGGTCGGGGACAGTGGTCGAAAACTGTTTTTT. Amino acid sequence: CASSSVGDSGRKLFF.

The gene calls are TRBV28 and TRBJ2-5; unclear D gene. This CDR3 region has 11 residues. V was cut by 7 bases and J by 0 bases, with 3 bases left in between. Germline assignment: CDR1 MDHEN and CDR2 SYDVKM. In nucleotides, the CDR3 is TGTGCCAGCACGGACCAAGAGACCCAGTACTTC. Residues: CASTDQETQYF.

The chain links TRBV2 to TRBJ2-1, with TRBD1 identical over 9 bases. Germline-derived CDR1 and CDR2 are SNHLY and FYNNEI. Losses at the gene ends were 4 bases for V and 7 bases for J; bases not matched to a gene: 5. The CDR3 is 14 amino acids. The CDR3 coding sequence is TGTGCCAGCAGTGGTGGGACAGGGAGGAATGAGCAGTTCTTC. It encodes CASSGGTGRNEQFF. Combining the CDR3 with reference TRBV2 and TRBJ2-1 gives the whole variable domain EPEVTQTPSHQVTQMGQEVILRCVPISNHLYFYWYRQILGQKVEFLVSFYNNEISEKSEIFDDQFSVERPDGSNFTLKIRSTKLEDSAMYFCASSGGTGRNEQFFGPGTRLTVL.

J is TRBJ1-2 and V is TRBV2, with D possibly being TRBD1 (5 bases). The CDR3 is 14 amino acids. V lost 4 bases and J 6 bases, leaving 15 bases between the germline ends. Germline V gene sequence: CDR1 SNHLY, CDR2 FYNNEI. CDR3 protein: CASSVGGTADGYTF. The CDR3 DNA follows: TGTGCCAGCAGTGTTGGGGGGACGGCCGATGGCTACACCTTC.

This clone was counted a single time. DNA for the CDR3: TGTGCCAGCAGCTTCTTCACAGATACGCAGTATTTT. Translating it yields CASSFFTDTQYF. The genes are TRBV7-2 and TRBJ2-3; D call uncertain. The CDR3 totals 12 residues. CDR1 is SGHTA and CDR2 is FQGNSA in the germline V gene. V was clipped by 3 bases and J by 2 bases, with 3 bases between them.

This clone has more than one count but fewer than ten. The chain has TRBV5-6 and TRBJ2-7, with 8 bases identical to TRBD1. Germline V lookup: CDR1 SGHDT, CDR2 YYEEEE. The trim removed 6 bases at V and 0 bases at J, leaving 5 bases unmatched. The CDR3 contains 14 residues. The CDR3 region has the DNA TGTGCCAGCATGACGGACAGGGCCTCCTACGAGCAGTACTTC. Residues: CASMTDRASYEQYF.

The CDR3 DNA reads as TGTGCCAGTAGTATAGTTGACAGCTACAATGAGCAGTTCTTC. It translates to CASSIVDSYNEQFF. The genes are TRBV19 and TRBJ2-1; tentative D call: TRBD1 (5 bases). The germline gives CDR1 LNHDA, CDR2 SQIVND (reference sequence). V was clipped by 1 base and J by 3 bases, with 7 bases between them. CDR3 length: 14 amino acids.

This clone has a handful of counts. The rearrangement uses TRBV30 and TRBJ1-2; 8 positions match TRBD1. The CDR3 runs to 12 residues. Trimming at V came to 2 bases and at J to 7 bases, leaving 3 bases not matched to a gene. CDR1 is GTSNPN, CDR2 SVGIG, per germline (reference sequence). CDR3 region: CAWSSTGAGYTF. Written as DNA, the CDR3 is TGTGCCTGGAGTTCGACAGGGGCTGGCTACACCTTC. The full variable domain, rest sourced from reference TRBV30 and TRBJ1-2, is SQTIHQWPATLVQPVGSPLSLECTVEGTSNPNLYWYRQAAGRGLQLLFYSVGIGQISSEVPQNLSASRPQDRQFILSSKKLLLSDSGFYLCAWSSTGAGYTFGSGTRLTVV.

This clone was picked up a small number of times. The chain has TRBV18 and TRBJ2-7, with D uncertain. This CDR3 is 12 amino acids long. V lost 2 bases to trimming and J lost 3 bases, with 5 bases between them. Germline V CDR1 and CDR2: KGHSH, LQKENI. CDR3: CASSPSNYEQYF. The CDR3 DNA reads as TGTGCCAGCTCACCATCCAACTACGAGCAGTACTTC.

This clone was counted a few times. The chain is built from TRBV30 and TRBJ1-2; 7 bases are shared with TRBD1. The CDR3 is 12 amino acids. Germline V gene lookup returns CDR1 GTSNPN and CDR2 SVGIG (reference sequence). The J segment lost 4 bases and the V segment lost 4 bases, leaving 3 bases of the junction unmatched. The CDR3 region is CAWMRDSYGYTF. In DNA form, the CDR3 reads TGTGCCTGGATGAGGGACAGCTATGGCTACACCTTC.

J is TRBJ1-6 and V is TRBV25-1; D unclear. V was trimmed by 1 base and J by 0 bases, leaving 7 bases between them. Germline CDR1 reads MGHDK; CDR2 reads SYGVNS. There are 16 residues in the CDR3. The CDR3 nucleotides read TGTGCCAGCAGTGAATCTCTAAGCTCCTATAATTCACCCCTCCACTTT. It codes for CASSESLSSYNSPLHF.

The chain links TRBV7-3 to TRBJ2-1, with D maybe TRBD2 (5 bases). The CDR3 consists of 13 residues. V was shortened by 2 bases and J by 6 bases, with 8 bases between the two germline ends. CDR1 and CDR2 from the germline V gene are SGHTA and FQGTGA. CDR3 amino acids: CASSLRDANEQFF. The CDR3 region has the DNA TGTGCCAGCAGCTTACGGGATGCCAATGAGCAGTTCTTC.